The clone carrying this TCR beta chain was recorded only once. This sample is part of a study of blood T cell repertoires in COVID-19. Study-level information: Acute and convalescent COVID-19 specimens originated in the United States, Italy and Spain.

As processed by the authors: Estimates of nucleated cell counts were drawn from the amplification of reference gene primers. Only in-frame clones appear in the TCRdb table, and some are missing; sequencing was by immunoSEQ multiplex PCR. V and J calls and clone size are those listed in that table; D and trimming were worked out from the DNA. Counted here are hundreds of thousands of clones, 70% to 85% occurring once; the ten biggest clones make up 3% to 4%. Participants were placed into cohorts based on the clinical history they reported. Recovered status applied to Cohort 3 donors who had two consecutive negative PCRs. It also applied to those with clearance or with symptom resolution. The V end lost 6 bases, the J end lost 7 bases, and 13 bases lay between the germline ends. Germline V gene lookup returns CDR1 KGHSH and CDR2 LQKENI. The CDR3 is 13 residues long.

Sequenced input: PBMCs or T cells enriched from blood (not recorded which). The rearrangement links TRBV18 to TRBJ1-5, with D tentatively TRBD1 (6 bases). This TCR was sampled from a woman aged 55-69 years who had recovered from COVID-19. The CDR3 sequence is CASSGAQGQPQHF. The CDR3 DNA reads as TGTGCCAGCTCTGGGGCTCAGGGGCAGCCCCAGCATTTT.